These 3 T cell receptor beta chains originate from one sample sequenced in a study of shared clonotypes between healthy human individuals. Method: immunoSEQ multiplex PCR; TCRdb's copy keeps in-frame clones and lacks some. The table records 2 million to 2.5 million clones, approximately 95% of them present only once. Sequencing was performed on naive CD4+ T cells from PBMCs. Subset noted: CD45RA+ positively selected. All receptors come from a man younger than 30 in good health. Some clones in this sample may be carry-over from other donors' samples.

The chain is built from TRBV27 and TRBJ2-6; D gene uncertain. With 3 bases removed from V and 0 bases from J, the gap between germline ends came to 6 bases. This CDR3 is 15 amino acids long. CDR1 and CDR2 from the germline V gene are MNHEY and SMNVEV (reference sequence). The CDR3 nucleotides are TGTGCCAGCAGTTTCGGTTTCTCTGGGGCCAACGTCCTGACTTTC. This encodes CASSFGFSGANVLTF.

The genes are TRBV11-1 and TRBJ2-1; D might be TRBD2 (5 bases). The CDR3 runs 13 residues. V was pared by 6 bases and J by 8 bases, with 14 bases between. CDR1 is SGHAT, CDR2 FQDESV, per germline (reference sequence). The DNA for the CDR3 is TGTGCCAGCAGTTCTAGCCTCCAGGATGAGCAGTTCTTC. Protein product: CASSSSLQDEQFF.

This clone was seen only once. The CDR3 DNA is TGCAGCGTCGGGAGGGACGGACTAGTTGTTGAAGCTTTCTTT. As protein: CSVGRDGLVVEAFF. The chain couples TRBV29-1 to TRBJ1-1, with D perhaps TRBD1 (5 bases). V lost 6 bases, J lost 7 bases, and 21 bases lay in between. The germline CDR1 and CDR2 sequences are SQVTM and ANQGSEA. The CDR3 loop spans 14 amino acids.